One and the same sample provided the 9 T cell receptor beta chains below, sequenced in a study of T-cell reconstitution after alpha-beta-depleted transplantation in children. It was with unique molecular identifiers that the TCRbeta library was prepared. MiXCR, applied by TCRdb to the PCR reads, yields one record per CDR3 protein. The table shows more than 200,000 distinct CDR3 sequences, with over 20% occurring only once. The specimen comprised PBMCs, sampled before TCRalphabeta/CD19-depleted stem cell transplant. Receptors originate from a girl aged 2 to 10 with Fanconi anemia, due to receive a stem cell transplant.

This clonotype was seen only a few times. This chain joins TRBV24-1 and TRBJ1-5; a weak D match, TRBD1 (5 bases). The CDR3 is 15 amino acids. Per the germline V gene, CDR1 is KGHDR and CDR2 is SFDVKD. The V end was cut by 5 bases, the J end by 1 base, with 11 bases between. CDR3 in DNA: TGTGCCACCAGTGCTGGGGACGGGAGCAATCAGCCCCAGCATTTT. Translation: CATSAGDGSNQPQHF.

The V and J genes are TRBV7-2 and TRBJ1-1, with TRBD1 as a possible D gene (5 bases). The CDR3 loop spans 14 amino acids. CDR1 is SGHTA and CDR2 is FQGNSA in the germline V gene. The V end was cut by 0 bases, the J end by 7 bases, with 12 bases between. The CDR3, as DNA: TGTGCCAGCAGCTTAGCGGCCCCCGGGGGTGAAGCTTTCTTT. Its protein product is CASSLAAPGGEAFF.

This clonotype was detected only a few times. The rearrangement joins TRBV6-1 to TRBJ2-7, with D hard to call. V was pared by 1 base and J by 7 bases, with 14 bases between. CDR3 length: 14 amino acids. CDR1 and CDR2 (germline): MNHNS, SASEGT. CDR3 sequence: CASSEGYRLLEQYF. In DNA form, the CDR3 reads TGTGCCAGCAGTGAAGGATACCGGCTCTTAGAGCAGTACTTC.

The chain is built from TRBV29-1 and TRBJ2-6, with a tentative D call TRBD1 (6 bases). This CDR3 comprises 13 residues. Looked up from germline, CDR1 is SQVTM and CDR2 is ANQGSEA. The ends were cut back, 5 bases at V and 4 bases at J, with 9 bases in the middle. The CDR3 region has the DNA TGCAGCGTTCAGGGGCTGGGGGCCAACGTCCTGACTTTC. Its protein product is CSVQGLGANVLTF. The entire variable domain, with the rest obtained from reference TRBV29-1 and TRBJ2-6, is as follows: SAVISQKPSRDICQRGTSLTIQCQVDSQVTMMFWYRQQPGQSLTLIATANQGSEATYESGFVIDKFPISRPNLTFSTLTVSNMSPEDSSIYLCSVQGLGANVLTFGAGSRLTVL.

This clonotype has just a few counts. V usage is TRBV6-5 and J usage is TRBJ2-7; D unresolved. Germline CDR1 MNHEY, CDR2 SVGAGI. The CDR3 loop spans 13 amino acids. V lost 2 bases and J 0 bases, leaving 5 bases between the germline ends. The CDR3 DNA follows: TGTGCCAGCAGTTACCCGGACTCCTACGAGCAGTACTTC. Translated: CASSYPDSYEQYF.

In this sample, this clonotype turned up a few times. The V and J genes are TRBV20-1 and TRBJ1-5, with D perhaps TRBD1 (6 bases). The germline CDR1 and CDR2 sequences are DFQATT and SNEGSKA (reference sequence). The CDR3 loop spans 17 amino acids. Trimming pared 1 base from V and 0 bases from J, leaving 16 bases between. CDR3 nucleotide sequence: TGCAGTGCTAGAGGACTAAAGACAGGTTATAGCAATCAGCCCCAGCATTTT. This sequence encodes CSARGLKTGYSNQPQHF.

This clonotype was counted at least ten times. This chain links TRBV7-6 with TRBJ2-5; D remains unclear. The length of the CDR3 is 13 residues. Germline CDR1 is SGHVS and CDR2 is FNYEAQ. Trimming pared 9 bases from V and 2 bases from J, leaving 13 bases between. CDR3 in amino acids: CASAQVFQETQYF. The CDR3 nucleotides read TGTGCCAGTGCCCAGGTCTTTCAAGAGACCCAGTACTTC.

This clonotype has ten or more counts. The chain combines TRBV30 with TRBJ1-1, with unresolved D. This CDR3 is built from 12 residues. The V end lost 0 bases, the J end lost 10 bases, and 12 bases lay between the germline ends. Germline-derived CDR1 and CDR2 are GTSNPN and SVGIG (reference sequence). CDR3 in DNA: TGTGCCTGGAGTGTAAAAGTCCCGGGAGCTTTCTTT. It is translated as CAWSVKVPGAFF.

In this sample, this clonotype turned up many times. The rearrangement uses TRBV6-5 and TRBJ2-7, with D tentatively TRBD1 or TRBD2 (5 bases each). Germline V lookup: CDR1 MNHEY, CDR2 SVGAGI. This CDR3 comprises 15 residues. Trimming cost V 2 bases and J 3 bases, with 14 bases left between them. CDR3 nucleotide sequence: TGTGCCAGCAGTTACGGGACCGGCCAAGGCTACGAGCAGTACTTC. Its translation: CASSYGTGQGYEQYF.